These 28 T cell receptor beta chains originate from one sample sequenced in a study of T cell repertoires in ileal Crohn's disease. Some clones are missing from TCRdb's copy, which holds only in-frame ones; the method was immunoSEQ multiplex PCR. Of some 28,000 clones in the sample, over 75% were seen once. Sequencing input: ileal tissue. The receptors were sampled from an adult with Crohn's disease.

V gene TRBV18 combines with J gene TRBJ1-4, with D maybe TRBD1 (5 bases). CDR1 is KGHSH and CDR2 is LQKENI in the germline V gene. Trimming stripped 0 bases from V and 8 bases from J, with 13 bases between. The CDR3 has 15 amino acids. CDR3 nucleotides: TGTGCCAGCTCACCACCGATAGGAAGGGGCGAAAAACTGTTTTTT. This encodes CASSPPIGRGEKLFF. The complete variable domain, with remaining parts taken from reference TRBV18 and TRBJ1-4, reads NAGVMQNPRHLVRRRGQEARLRCSPMKGHSHVYWYRQLPEEGLKFMVYLQKENIIDESGMPKERFSAEFPKEGPSILRIQQVVRGDSAAYFCASSPPIGRGEKLFFGSGTQLSVL.

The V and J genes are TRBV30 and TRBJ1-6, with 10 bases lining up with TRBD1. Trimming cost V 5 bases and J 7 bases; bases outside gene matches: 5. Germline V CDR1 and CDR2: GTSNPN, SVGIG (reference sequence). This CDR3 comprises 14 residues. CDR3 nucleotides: TGTGCCTGGGACAGGGGGCTAGGGAATTCACCCCTCCACTTT. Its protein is CAWDRGLGNSPLHF.

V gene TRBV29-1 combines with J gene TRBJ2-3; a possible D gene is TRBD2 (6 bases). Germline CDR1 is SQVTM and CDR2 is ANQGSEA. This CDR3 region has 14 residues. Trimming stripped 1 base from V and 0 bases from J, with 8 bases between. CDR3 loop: CSVEGLASTDTQYF. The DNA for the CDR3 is TGCAGCGTTGAAGGTCTAGCGAGCACAGATACGCAGTATTTT.

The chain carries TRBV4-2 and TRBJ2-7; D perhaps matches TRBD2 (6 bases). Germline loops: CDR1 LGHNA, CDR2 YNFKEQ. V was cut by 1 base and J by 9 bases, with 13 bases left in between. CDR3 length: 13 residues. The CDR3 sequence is CASSQGWDWRQYF. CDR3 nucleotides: TGTGCCAGCAGCCAAGGGTGGGACTGGAGGCAGTACTTC.

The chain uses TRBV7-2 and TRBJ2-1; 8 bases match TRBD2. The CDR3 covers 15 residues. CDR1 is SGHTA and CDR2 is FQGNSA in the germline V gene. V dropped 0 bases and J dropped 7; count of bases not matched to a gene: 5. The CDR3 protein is CASSLAPAGANEQFF. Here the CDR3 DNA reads TGTGCCAGCAGCTTAGCCCCAGCGGGAGCTAATGAGCAGTTCTTC.

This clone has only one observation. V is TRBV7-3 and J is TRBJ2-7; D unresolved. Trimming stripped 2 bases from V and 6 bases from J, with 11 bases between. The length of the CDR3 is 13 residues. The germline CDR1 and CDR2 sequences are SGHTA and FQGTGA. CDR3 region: CASSLLVYGEQYF. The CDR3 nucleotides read TGTGCCAGCAGCTTATTAGTGTATGGCGAGCAGTACTTC.

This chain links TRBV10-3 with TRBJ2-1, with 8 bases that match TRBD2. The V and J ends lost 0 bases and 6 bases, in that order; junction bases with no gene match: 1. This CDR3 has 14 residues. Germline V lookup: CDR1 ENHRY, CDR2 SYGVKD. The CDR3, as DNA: TGTGCCATCAGTGAGTCCCTAGCGGGCAATGAGCAGTTCTTC. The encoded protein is CAISESLAGNEQFF.

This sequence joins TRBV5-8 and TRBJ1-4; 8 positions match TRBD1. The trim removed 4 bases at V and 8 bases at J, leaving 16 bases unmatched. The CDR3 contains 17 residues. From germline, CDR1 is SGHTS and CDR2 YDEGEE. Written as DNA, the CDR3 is TGTGCCAGCAGCCCACGGACAGGGCGCCCGGTCCTCGAAAAACTGTTTTTT. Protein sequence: CASSPRTGRPVLEKLFF.

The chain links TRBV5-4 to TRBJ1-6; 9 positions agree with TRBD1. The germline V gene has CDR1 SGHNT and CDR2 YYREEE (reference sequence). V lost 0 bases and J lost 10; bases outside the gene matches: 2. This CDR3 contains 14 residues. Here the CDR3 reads CASSLGTGESPLHF. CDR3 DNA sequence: TGTGCCAGCAGCTTGGGGACAGGGGAGTCACCCCTCCACTTT.

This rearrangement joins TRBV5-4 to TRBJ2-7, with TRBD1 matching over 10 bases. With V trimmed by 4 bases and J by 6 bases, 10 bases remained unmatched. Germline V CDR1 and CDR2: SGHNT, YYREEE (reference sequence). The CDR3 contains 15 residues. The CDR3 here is CASSRGGTGDSEQYF. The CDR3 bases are TGTGCCAGCAGCCGAGGGGGGACAGGGGACAGCGAGCAGTACTTC.

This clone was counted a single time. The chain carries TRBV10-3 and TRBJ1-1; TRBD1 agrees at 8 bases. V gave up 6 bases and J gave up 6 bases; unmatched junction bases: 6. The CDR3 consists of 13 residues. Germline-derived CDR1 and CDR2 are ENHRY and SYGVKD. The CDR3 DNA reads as TGTGCCATCAGATCAGGACAGGGCGCTGAAGCTTTCTTT. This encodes CAIRSGQGAEAFF.

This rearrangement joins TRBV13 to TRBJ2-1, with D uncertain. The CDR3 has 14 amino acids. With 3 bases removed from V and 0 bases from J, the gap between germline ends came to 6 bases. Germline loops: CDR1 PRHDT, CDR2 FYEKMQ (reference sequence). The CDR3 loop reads CASSFGPSYNEQFF. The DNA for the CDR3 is TGTGCCAGCAGCTTCGGTCCCTCCTACAATGAGCAGTTCTTC.

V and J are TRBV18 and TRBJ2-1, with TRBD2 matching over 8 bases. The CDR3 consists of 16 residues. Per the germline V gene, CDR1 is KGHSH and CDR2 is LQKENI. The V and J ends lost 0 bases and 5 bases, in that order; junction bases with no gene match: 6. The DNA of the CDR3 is TGTGCCAGCTCACCACCGGGGACTAGTCTCCACAATGAGCAGTTCTTC. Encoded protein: CASSPPGTSLHNEQFF.

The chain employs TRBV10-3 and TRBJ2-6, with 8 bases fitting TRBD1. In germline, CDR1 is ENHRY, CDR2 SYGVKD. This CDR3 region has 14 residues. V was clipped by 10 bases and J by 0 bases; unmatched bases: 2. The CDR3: CATGTGSGANVLTF. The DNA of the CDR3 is TGTGCCACAGGGACAGGCTCTGGGGCCAACGTCCTGACTTTC.

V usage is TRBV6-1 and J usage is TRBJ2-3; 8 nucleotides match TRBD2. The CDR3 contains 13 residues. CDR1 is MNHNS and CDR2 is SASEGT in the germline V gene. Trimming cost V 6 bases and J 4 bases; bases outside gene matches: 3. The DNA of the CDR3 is TGTGCCAGCAGGGTGACTAGCGCAGATACGCAGTATTTT. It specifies CASRVTSADTQYF.

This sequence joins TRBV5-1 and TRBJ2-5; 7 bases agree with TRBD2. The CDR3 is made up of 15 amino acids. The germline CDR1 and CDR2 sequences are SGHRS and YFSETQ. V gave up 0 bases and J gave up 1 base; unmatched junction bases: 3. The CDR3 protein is CASSLVSGAQETQYF. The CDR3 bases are TGCGCCAGCAGCTTGGTGAGCGGGGCCCAAGAGACCCAGTACTTC.

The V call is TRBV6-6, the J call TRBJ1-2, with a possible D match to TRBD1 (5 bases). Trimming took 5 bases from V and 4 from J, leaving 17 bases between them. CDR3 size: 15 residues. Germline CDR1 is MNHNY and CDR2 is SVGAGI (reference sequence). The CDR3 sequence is CASSTSTGGLYGYTF. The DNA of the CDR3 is TGTGCCAGCAGTACATCGACCGGGGGACTCTATGGCTACACCTTC.

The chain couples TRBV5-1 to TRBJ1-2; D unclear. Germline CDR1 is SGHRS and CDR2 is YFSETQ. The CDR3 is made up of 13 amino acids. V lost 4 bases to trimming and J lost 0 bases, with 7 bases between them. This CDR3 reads CASSLGANYGYTF. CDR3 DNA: TGCGCCAGCAGCCTCGGAGCTAACTATGGCTACACCTTC. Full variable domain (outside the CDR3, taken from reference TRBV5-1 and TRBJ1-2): KAGVTQTPRYLIKTRGQQVTLSCSPISGHRSVSWYQQTPGQGLQFLFEYFSETQRNKGNFPGRFSGRQFSNSRSEMNVSTLELGDSALYLCASSLGANYGYTFGSGTRLTVV.

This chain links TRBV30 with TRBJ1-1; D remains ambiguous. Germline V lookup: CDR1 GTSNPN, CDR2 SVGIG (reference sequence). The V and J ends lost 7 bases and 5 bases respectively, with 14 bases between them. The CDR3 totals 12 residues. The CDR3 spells CASTPGGTEAFF. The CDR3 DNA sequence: TGTGCCTCCACGCCCGGAGGGACTGAAGCTTTCTTT.

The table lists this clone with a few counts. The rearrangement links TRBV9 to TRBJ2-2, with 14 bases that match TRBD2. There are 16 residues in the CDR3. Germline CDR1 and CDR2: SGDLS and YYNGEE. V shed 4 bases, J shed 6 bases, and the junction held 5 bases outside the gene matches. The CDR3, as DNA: TGTGCCAGCAGCCTCGGGACTAGCGGGAGCGCCGGGGAGCTGTTTTTT. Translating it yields CASSLGTSGSAGELFF.

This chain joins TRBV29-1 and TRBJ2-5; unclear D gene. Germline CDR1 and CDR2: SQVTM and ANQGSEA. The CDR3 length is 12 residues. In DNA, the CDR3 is TGCAGTACCATGGGCCCCCGAGAGACCCAGTACTTC. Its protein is CSTMGPRETQYF.

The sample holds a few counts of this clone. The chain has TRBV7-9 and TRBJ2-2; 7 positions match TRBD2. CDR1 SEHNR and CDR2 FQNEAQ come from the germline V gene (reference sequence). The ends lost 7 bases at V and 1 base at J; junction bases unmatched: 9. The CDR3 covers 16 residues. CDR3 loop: CASTMPGGGNTGELFF. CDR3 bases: TGTGCCAGCACCATGCCTGGCGGGGGGAACACCGGGGAGCTGTTTTTT.

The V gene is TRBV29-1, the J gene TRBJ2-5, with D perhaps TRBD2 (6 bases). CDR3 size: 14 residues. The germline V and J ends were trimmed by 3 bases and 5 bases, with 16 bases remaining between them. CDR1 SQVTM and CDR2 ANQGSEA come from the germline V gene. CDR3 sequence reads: CSVEGQGGEETQYF. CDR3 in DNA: TGCAGCGTTGAGGGGCAGGGAGGTGAGGAGACCCAGTACTTC. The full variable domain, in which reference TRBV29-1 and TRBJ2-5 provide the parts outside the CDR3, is SAVISQKPSRDICQRGTSLTIQCQVDSQVTMMFWYRQQPGQSLTLIATANQGSEATYESGFVIDKFPISRPNLTFSTLTVSNMSPEDSSIYLCSVEGQGGEETQYFGPGTRLLVL.

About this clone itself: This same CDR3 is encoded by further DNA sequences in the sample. The DNA for the CDR3 is TGCAGCGTGCAGATAAACTATGGCTACACCTTC. Its protein is CSVQINYGYTF. The chain carries TRBV29-1 and TRBJ1-2; D remains ambiguous. With 6 bases removed from V and 2 bases from J, the gap between germline ends came to 7 bases. The CDR3 totals 11 residues. Germline V gene sequence: CDR1 SQVTM, CDR2 ANQGSEA.

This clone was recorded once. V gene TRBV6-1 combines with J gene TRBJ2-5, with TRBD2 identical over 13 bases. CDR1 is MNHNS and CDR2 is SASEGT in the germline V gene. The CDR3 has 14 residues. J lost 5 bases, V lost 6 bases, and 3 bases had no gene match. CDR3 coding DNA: TGTGCCAGCAGAAGACTAGCGGGGGGCGAGACCCAGTACTTC. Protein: CASRRLAGGETQYF.

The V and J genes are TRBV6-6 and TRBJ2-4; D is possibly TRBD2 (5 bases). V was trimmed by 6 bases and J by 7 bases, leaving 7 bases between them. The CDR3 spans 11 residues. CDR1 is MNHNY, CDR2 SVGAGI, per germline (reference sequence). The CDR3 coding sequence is TGTGCCAGCAGACTAGAGAACATTCAGTACTTC. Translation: CASRLENIQYF.

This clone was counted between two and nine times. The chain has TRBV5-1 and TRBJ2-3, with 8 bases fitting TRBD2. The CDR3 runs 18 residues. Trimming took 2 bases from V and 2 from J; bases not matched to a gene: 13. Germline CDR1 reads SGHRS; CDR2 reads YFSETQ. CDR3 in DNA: TGCGCCAGCAGCTTACAACCAGCGGGAGCTCTGTTCACAGATACGCAGTATTTT. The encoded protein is CASSLQPAGALFTDTQYF.

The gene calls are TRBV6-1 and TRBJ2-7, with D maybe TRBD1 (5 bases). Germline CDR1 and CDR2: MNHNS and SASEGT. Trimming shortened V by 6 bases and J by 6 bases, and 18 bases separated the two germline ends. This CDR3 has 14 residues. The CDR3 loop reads CASSLDRVASEQYF. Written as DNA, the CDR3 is TGTGCCAGCAGCCTTGACAGAGTTGCATCCGAGCAGTACTTC.